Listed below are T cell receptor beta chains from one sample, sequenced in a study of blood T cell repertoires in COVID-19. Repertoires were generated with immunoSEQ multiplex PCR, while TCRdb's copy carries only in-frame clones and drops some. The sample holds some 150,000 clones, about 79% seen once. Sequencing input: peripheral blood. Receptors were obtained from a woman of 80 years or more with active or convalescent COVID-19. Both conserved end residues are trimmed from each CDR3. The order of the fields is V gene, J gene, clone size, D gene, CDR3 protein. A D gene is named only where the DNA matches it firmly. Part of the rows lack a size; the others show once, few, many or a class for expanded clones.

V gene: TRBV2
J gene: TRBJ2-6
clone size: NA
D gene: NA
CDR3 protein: ASTPLKLLT

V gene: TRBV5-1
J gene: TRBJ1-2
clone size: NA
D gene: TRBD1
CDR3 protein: ASSFRDRRYGYT

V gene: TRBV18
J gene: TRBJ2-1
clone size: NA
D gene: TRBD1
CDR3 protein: ASSPERTGAYNEQF

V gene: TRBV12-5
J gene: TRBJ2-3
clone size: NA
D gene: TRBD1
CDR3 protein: ASGPTGSTDTQY

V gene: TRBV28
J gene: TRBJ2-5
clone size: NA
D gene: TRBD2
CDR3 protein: ASSFGLADNQETQY

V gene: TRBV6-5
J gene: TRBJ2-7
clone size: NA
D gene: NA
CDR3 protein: ASSHGSSYEQY

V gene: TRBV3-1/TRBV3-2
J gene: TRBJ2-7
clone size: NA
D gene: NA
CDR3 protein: ASSQVYRNYEQY

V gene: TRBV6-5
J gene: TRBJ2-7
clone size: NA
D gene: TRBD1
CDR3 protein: ASSRDSLTYEQY

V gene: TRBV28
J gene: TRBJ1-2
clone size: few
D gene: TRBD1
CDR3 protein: ASSLPLGQAGGYT

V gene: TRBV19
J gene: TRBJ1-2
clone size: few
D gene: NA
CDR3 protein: ASIGGRGGGYYT

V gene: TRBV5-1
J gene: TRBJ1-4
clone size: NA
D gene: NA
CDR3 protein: ASSLAEPANEKLF

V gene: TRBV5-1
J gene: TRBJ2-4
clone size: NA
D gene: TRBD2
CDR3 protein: ASSLGSGGAAYIQY

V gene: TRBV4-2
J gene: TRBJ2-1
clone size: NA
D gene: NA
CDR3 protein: ASSQRWWGSSGNEQF

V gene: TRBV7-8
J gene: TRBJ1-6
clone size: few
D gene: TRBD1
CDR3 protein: ASSSRTGSSSSYNSPLH

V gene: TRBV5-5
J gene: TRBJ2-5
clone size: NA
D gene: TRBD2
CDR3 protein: ASSRGEVLQETQY

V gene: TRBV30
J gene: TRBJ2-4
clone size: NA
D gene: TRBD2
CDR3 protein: AWGLAGAKNIQY

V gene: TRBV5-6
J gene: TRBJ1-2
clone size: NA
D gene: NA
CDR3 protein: ASRPLAATNYGYT

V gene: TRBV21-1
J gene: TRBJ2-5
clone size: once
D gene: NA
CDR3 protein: ASSKRDSGVKTQY

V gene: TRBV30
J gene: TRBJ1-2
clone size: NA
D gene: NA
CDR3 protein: AWSTGTAGYGYT

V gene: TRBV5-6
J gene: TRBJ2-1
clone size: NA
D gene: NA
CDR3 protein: ASSRVLGVAEQF

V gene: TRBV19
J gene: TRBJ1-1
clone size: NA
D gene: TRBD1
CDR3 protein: ASSVRQGTAEAF

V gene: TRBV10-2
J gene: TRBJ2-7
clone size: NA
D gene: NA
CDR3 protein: ASRMTGVYEQY